Detailed here is one T cell receptor (beta chain). The antigen is unknown. This sample was taken from a study of vaccination and CD4 T cells after COVID-19. Specified treatment: approximately nine-day PBMC culture with coronavirus spike peptide pools or control peptides (ViraFEST assay). The study, taken as a whole, reports: Convalescent patients saw a median around 83% of their reactive clones show up only after vaccination.

The Oncomine TCR Beta short-read assay was applied to DNA of cultured CD4+ T cells. Using its own MiXCR run on the PCR reads, TCRdb lists one record per CDR3 protein. Counted here are 14,000 to 15,000 distinct CDR3 sequences, around 48% occurring once; the ten biggest clones make up 9% to 15%. The CDR3 covers 16 residues. J lost 7 bases, V lost 5 bases, and 8 bases had no gene match. The germline V gene encodes CDR1 KGHDR and CDR2 SFDVKD. Sequences were obtained from CD4+ T cells from blood, cultured in vitro. The sequence came from a human donor who had recovered from COVID-19. The chain carries TRBV24-1 and TRBJ2-1, with TRBD1 matching over 12 bases. The CDR3 region is CATSGKGQGAGNEQFF. The CDR3 nucleotides read TGTGCCACCAGTGGGAAGGGACAGGGGGCAGGGAATGAGCAGTTCTTC.